These 21 T cell receptor beta chains share one sample of origin, sequenced in a study of spatial heterogeneity in lung cancer. Time point of the sample: sample taken at primary tumor resection. The input material, whole RNA from tumor, nontumor lung or frozen PBMC, was sequenced unsorted. MiXCR was run by TCRdb on the 5' RACE reads, yielding one entry per CDR3 protein. The table includes about 1,600 distinct CDR3 sequences, roughly 24% detected once. The starting material was PBMCs, obtained at surgery. The origin of the receptors is a male donor with early-stage non-small cell lung cancer.

This chain links TRBV7-2 with TRBJ2-3; D ambiguous. The CDR3 covers 13 residues. Germline values: CDR1 SGHTA, CDR2 FQGNSA. Trimming took 2 bases from V and 2 from J, leaving 5 bases between them. CDR3 sequence reads: CASSLIITDTQYF. Written as DNA, the CDR3 is TGTGCCAGCAGCTTAATTATCACAGATACGCAGTATTTT.

The chain combines TRBV3-1 with TRBJ1-1; D unresolved. V lost 1 base, J lost 1 base, and 4 bases lay in between. Germline loops: CDR1 LGHDT, CDR2 YNNKEL (reference sequence). This CDR3 spans 13 amino acids. The CDR3 DNA is TGTGCCAGCAGCCAAGGGGGGAACACTGAAGCTTTCTTT. Protein: CASSQGGNTEAFF.

This clonotype is judged hyperexpanded. The chain recombines TRBV30 with TRBJ1-2, with 9 bases fitting TRBD1. The V segment lost 2 bases and the J segment 4 bases; nucleotides outside the gene matches: 8. Germline V gene lookup returns CDR1 GTSNPN and CDR2 SVGIG (reference sequence). The CDR3 runs 15 residues. The CDR3 protein is CAWSPGQGMSYGYTF. The CDR3 bases are TGTGCCTGGAGTCCGGGACAGGGAATGTCCTATGGCTACACCTTC.

By share, this clonotype counts as large. The CDR3 nucleotides read TGTGCCAGCAGCTTAGCGCTAGGGGACTACGAGCAGTACTTC. Protein product: CASSLALGDYEQYF. The chain combines TRBV7-8 with TRBJ2-7; tentatively, D is TRBD1 (5 bases). Trimming removed 0 bases from V and 3 bases from J, with 9 bases in between. In germline, CDR1 is SGHVS, CDR2 FQNEAQ. The CDR3 sequence is 14 residues long.

This clonotype was seen a single time. The chain recombines TRBV24-1 with TRBJ2-2, with D perhaps matching TRBD1 or TRBD2 (5 bases each). This CDR3 is 13 amino acids long. CDR1 and CDR2 (germline): KGHDR, SFDVKD. Trimming shortened V by 12 bases and J by 1 base, and 11 bases separated the two germline ends. The CDR3 coding sequence is TGTGCCTCCCGGGACGGGAACACCGGGGAGCTGTTTTTT. Protein sequence: CASRDGNTGELFF.

This clonotype was recorded many times. V usage is TRBV6-5 and J usage is TRBJ2-7; possible D gene TRBD1, 6 bases. V was trimmed by 4 bases and J by 4 bases, leaving 11 bases between them. The germline CDR1 and CDR2 sequences are MNHEY and SVGAGI. This CDR3 contains 13 residues. The CDR3 spells CASSFGDKYEQYF. CDR3 sequence (DNA): TGTGCCAGCAGTTTCGGGGACAAGTACGAGCAGTACTTC.

The sample holds a few counts of this clonotype. V is TRBV7-9 and J is TRBJ2-1; 7 bases map to TRBD1. Germline CDR1 reads SEHNR; CDR2 reads FQNEAQ (reference sequence). V was pared by 1 base and J by 0 bases, with 3 bases of the junction left unmatched. This CDR3 has 16 amino acids. Here the CDR3 DNA reads TGTGCCAGCAGCTTAGGGACAGGTTTCTCCTACAATGAGCAGTTCTTC. It codes for CASSLGTGFSYNEQFF.

The V gene is TRBV12-2, the J gene TRBJ2-7; TRBD1 is taken as the D call from the table, unchecked against the DNA. TRBV12-2 is labeled a pseudogene. The CDR3 totals 17 residues. Written as DNA, the CDR3 is TGTGCAAGTCGCTTAGTGTACGGGACAGGTTTTTCCTACGAGCAGTACTTC. It specifies CASRLVYGTGFSYEQYF.

In its sample, this clonotype is large (0.1 to 1%). CDR3 DNA: TGTGCCAGCAGTGCCAACCTAGGGTATACGCAGTATTTT. Encoded protein: CASSANLGYTQYF. The rearrangement links TRBV12-3 or TRBV12-4 to TRBJ2-3; no firm D call. The length of the CDR3 is 13 residues. Between the trimmed V and J ends, which lost 5 bases and 7 bases, there was a span of 13 bases.

This clonotype is labeled as hyperexpanded (1% or more). The chain links TRBV30 to TRBJ2-6; D gene ambiguous. V lost 4 bases and J lost 4, with 11 bases in between. The CDR3 is 14 residues long. CDR1 is GTSNPN and CDR2 is SVGIG in the germline V gene (reference sequence). The CDR3 loop is CAWMNAGGANVLTF. In DNA form, the CDR3 reads TGTGCCTGGATGAACGCTGGAGGGGCCAACGTCCTGACTTTC. The whole variable domain, filled in from reference TRBV30 and TRBJ2-6, reads SQTIHQWPATLVQPVGSPLSLECTVEGTSNPNLYWYRQAAGRGLQLLFYSVGIGQISSEVPQNLSASRPQDRQFILSSKKLLLSDSGFYLCAWMNAGGANVLTFGAGSRLTVL.

This clonotype is labeled as large. The chain recombines TRBV27 with TRBJ2-5; D tentatively reads TRBD1 or TRBD2 (5 bases each). The germline CDR1 and CDR2 sequences are MNHEY and SMNVEV (reference sequence). V lost 5 bases and J 7 bases, leaving 20 bases between the germline ends. There are 15 residues in the CDR3. DNA of the CDR3: TGTGCCAGCAGTCAAGGGACGGACCTTTCAGGGACCCAGTACTTC. This gives the protein CASSQGTDLSGTQYF.

By sample fraction, this clonotype is medium-sized. The chain carries TRBV7-9 and TRBJ2-1; TRBD2 is a possible D gene (5 bases). The CDR3 is 15 amino acids. V was pared by 1 base and J by 5 bases, with 12 bases between. The germline CDR1 and CDR2 sequences are SEHNR and FQNEAQ (reference sequence). The CDR3: CASSLVRVAHNEQFF. CDR3 coding DNA: TGTGCCAGCAGCTTAGTAAGGGTAGCGCACAATGAGCAGTTCTTC.

This clonotype was seen a few times. One end of the junction varies from germline; a read error may be responsible. V gene TRBV7-7 combines with J gene TRBJ2-5; a possible D gene is TRBD1 (5 bases). The germline V gene encodes CDR1 SSHAT and CDR2 FNYEAQ (reference sequence). The CDR3 spans 13 residues. The CDR3 sequence: CASSLVGEETQYF. The CDR3 bases are TGTGCTAGCAGCTTAGTAGGGGAAGAGACCCAGTACTTC.

This clonotype qualifies as medium-sized. This chain joins TRBV19 and TRBJ2-2, with TRBD2 matching 7 bases. Germline CDR1 and CDR2: LNHDA and SQIVND (reference sequence). The CDR3 totals 15 residues. Trimming removed 8 bases from V and 3 bases from J; junction bases left unmatched: 9. The CDR3 nucleotides are TGTGCCAGTTGGGAAAGCGGGACCTACACCGGGGAGCTGTTTTTT. Protein sequence: CASWESGTYTGELFF.

This clonotype was observed many times. The gene calls are TRBV29-1 and TRBJ1-2; D not certain. V lost 3 bases, J lost 2 bases, and 7 bases lay in between. This CDR3 has 12 amino acids. The germline V gene has CDR1 SQVTM and CDR2 ANQGSEA. CDR3 region: CSVEGNNYGYTF. In DNA, the CDR3 is TGCAGCGTTGAGGGGAACAACTATGGCTACACCTTC.

This clonotype came up a few times. CDR3 nucleotides: TGTGCCAGCAATAGGGGATCCCAAGAGACCCAGTACTTC. This gives the protein CASNRGSQETQYF. The V call is TRBV2, the J call TRBJ2-5; possible D gene TRBD1, 5 bases. Trimming removed 7 bases from V and 1 base from J, with 10 bases in between. This CDR3 is built from 13 residues. Germline lookup yields CDR1 SNHLY and CDR2 FYNNEI. Full variable domain (outside the CDR3, taken from reference TRBV2 and TRBJ2-5): EPEVTQTPSHQVTQMGQEVILRCVPISNHLYFYWYRQILGQKVEFLVSFYNNEISEKSEIFDDQFSVERPDGSNFTLKIRSTKLEDSAMYFCASNRGSQETQYFGPGTRLLVL.

The rearrangement links TRBV30 to TRBJ1-2; no reliable D call. The CDR3 length is 11 residues. V lost 4 bases to trimming and J lost 8 bases, with 11 bases between them. Germline CDR1 and CDR2: GTSNPN and SVGIG (reference sequence). The CDR3 DNA sequence: TGTGCCTGGAATAAAGGCTGGGGCTACACCTTC. This encodes CAWNKGWGYTF.

CDR3 DNA sequence: TGTGCCAGCAGTTTATGGTCAGGGGACAATGAGCAGTTCTTC. This codes for CASSLWSGDNEQFF. The rearrangement links TRBV12-3 or TRBV12-4 to TRBJ2-1; possible D gene TRBD1, 6 bases. The CDR3 totals 14 residues. Trimming took off 2 bases at V and 5 bases at J, with 10 bases between the two ends.

The table lists this clonotype with a few counts. The chain's CDR3 is CASSQATAGDRAHEQYF. The DNA of the CDR3 is TGCGCCAGCAGTCAAGCTACCGCCGGGGACAGGGCCCACGAGCAGTACTTC. V gene TRBV23-1 combines with J gene TRBJ2-7; 9 bases agree with TRBD1. TRBV23-1 is designated an ORF whose function remains uncertain. The CDR3 covers 17 residues. With V trimmed by 2 bases and J by 5 bases, 13 bases remained unmatched.

The J gene is TRBJ1-4, the V gene TRBV28; D call uncertain. CDR1 is MDHEN and CDR2 is SYDVKM in the germline V gene. CDR3 size: 14 residues. V was clipped by 8 bases and J by 11 bases, with 21 bases between them. DNA for the CDR3: TGTGCCAGCTACCGCGCGGCGACCGGATCGAAACTGTTTTTT. This encodes CASYRAATGSKLFF.

This CDR3 reads CASTFGEGEQYF. The CDR3 DNA follows: TGTGCCAGCACCTTCGGGGAAGGCGAGCAGTACTTC. The V call is TRBV28, the J call TRBJ2-7; a weak D match, TRBD2 (5 bases). CDR3 length: 12 amino acids. Trimming took 7 bases from V and 6 from J, leaving 13 bases between them. Germline CDR1 MDHEN, CDR2 SYDVKM.